This paragraph reports one T cell receptor (beta chain). The junction had 6 bases not matched to a gene; V was cut back by 6 bases and J by 1 base. The CDR3 length is 16 residues. Germline V gives CDR1 MDHEN, CDR2 SYDVKM. The data stem from a study of shared clonotypes between healthy human individuals. Terminally differentiated effector memory CD45RA+ cells were left out of the naive CD8 fraction, which was CD45RO-negative and positively selected for CCR7. Each donor was a Caucasian adult residing in Nashville, Tennessee. The assay was immunoSEQ multiplex PCR, and TCRdb's table has in-frame clones only and misses some. The sample includes roughly 2.1 million clones, under 95% of them seen just once.

This sequence originates from a man younger than 30 in good health. Some clones in this sample may be carry-over from other donors' samples. V usage is TRBV28 and J usage is TRBJ2-1; TRBD1 matches at 10 bases. The sequencing sample was made of naive CD8+ T cells from PBMCs. This CDR3 reads CASSPRQGASYNEQFF. The CDR3 bases are TGTGCCAGCAGCCCAAGACAGGGGGCTTCCTACAATGAGCAGTTCTTC.